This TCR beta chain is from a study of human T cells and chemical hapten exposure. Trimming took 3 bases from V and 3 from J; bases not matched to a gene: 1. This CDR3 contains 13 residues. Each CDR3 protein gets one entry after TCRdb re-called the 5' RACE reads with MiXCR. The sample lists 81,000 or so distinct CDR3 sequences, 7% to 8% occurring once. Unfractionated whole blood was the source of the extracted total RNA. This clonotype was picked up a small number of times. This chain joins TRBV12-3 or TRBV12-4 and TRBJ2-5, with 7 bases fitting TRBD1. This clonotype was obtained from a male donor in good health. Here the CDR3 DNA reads TGTGCCAGCAGTTTTCAGGGGGAAGAGACCCAGTACTTC. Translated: CASSFQGEETQYF.